Below are 8 T cell receptor beta chains sequenced from a single sample in a study of blood T cell repertoires in COVID-19. TCRdb's copy holds only in-frame clones and misses some; the assay was immunoSEQ multiplex PCR. The profile shows over 250,000 clones, 83% of them singletons. Sequencing input: peripheral blood. Source of these receptors: a woman in her 50s who had recovered from COVID-19.

The J gene is TRBJ2-5, the V gene TRBV9, with a possible D match to TRBD1 (5 bases). The CDR3 is 20 amino acids. CDR1 and CDR2 from the germline V gene are SGDLS and YYNGEE. Trimming cost V 0 bases and J 0 bases, with 24 bases left between them. DNA for the CDR3: TGTGCCAGCAGCGTAGTCGCAGACATTGGGGCAGGGTTGGACCAAGAGACCCAGTACTTC. This encodes CASSVVADIGAGLDQETQYF.

The genes are TRBV29-1 and TRBJ2-2; TRBD1 might be the D (5 bases). CDR1 and CDR2 (germline): SQVTM, ANQGSEA. V lost 8 bases and J lost 4, with 17 bases in between. CDR3 length: 14 amino acids. CDR3 loop: CSPDPDRRTGELFF. The CDR3 bases are TGCAGCCCCGACCCAGACAGACGCACCGGGGAGCTGTTTTTT.

Only a few counts were recorded for this clone. This chain links TRBV12-5 with TRBJ1-1; 8 bases agree with TRBD1. V lost 5 bases and J lost 5; bases outside the gene matches: 7. The V gene's germline CDR1 is LGHNT and CDR2 FRNRAP. This CDR3 is 14 amino acids long. CDR3 bases: TGTGCTAGTGGTCCCCAGGGGGCTGGGACTGAAGCTTTCTTT. This translates into CASGPQGAGTEAFF.

The chain combines TRBV25-1 with TRBJ1-1; D call uncertain. Trimming took off 1 base at V and 9 bases at J, with 6 bases between the two ends. Germline loops: CDR1 MGHDK, CDR2 SYGVNS. The CDR3 spans 11 residues. CDR3 coding DNA: TGTGCCAGCAGTGAATCCGGGAAAGCTTTCTTT. Its protein product is CASSESGKAFF.

The chain carries TRBV14 and TRBJ2-1, with 14 bases lining up with TRBD2. The CDR3 loop spans 17 amino acids. CDR1 SGHDN and CDR2 FVKESK come from the germline V gene. J gave up 6 bases and V 1 base, and 5 bases lay outside the gene matches. The CDR3 protein is CASSQGLGTSGGNEQFF. As DNA, the CDR3 is TGTGCCAGCAGCCAAGGCCTTGGGACTAGCGGGGGCAATGAGCAGTTCTTC.

This clone appeared once. The rearrangement joins TRBV7-2 to TRBJ2-5; 8 bases map to TRBD2. CDR1 and CDR2 from the germline V gene are SGHTA and FQGNSA. Trimming cost V 1 base and J 2 bases; bases outside gene matches: 9. The CDR3 has 17 amino acids. CDR3 bases: TGTGCCAGCAGCTTAGTGGGGCTAGCGGGTCCTCAAGAGACCCAGTACTTC. Encoded protein: CASSLVGLAGPQETQYF.

The J gene is TRBJ2-3, the V gene TRBV20-1, with 10 positions matching TRBD2. The CDR3 runs to 15 residues. Germline lookup yields CDR1 DFQATT and CDR2 SNEGSKA (reference sequence). The V and J ends lost 3 bases and 2 bases, in that order; junction bases with no gene match: 5. CDR3 region: CSASSSGGVTDTQYF. The CDR3 nucleotides read TGCAGTGCTAGTTCTAGCGGGGGAGTCACAGATACGCAGTATTTT.

The chain joins TRBV29-1 to TRBJ2-5, with 10 nucleotides matching TRBD2. V was pared by 8 bases and J by 2 bases, with 5 bases of the junction left unmatched. The CDR3 spans 13 residues. Germline CDR1 reads SQVTM; CDR2 reads ANQGSEA. Here the CDR3 DNA reads TGCAGCATCTGGGGACTAGCGCAAGAGACCCAGTACTTC. Its translation is CSIWGLAQETQYF.